These T cell receptor beta chains were read from a single sample in a study of blood T cell repertoires in COVID-19. The repertoire was sequenced with immunoSEQ multiplex PCR; TCRdb's copy has only in-frame clones and lacks some. This table holds fewer than 300,000 clones, approximately 87% found once. Sequenced input: peripheral blood. These receptors were collected from an older woman with active or convalescent COVID-19. CDR3s include the opening cysteine and the closing phenylalanine or tryptophan.

V,J,CDR3
TRBV2,TRBJ1-2,CASSLGQGPGYGYTF
TRBV5-1,TRBJ1-6,CASSLAVRVYNSPLHF
TRBV2,TRBJ2-3,CASSEIPSGSGTQYF
TRBV18,TRBJ2-2,CASSPVDGGSVTGELFF
TRBV5-4,TRBJ1-1,CASSLYRTTEAFF
TRBV28,TRBJ2-7,CASSLAPLAGGPYEQYF
TRBV5-5,TRBJ2-5,CASSPGQDQETQYF
TRBV30,TRBJ2-1,CAWSGQGSYNEQFF
TRBV13,TRBJ2-2,CASTHTSGAYTGELFF
TRBV19,TRBJ1-1,CASSMRSGTVNTEAFF
TRBV30,TRBJ1-1,CAWSPGGGAFF
TRBV7-8,TRBJ2-3,CASSLVAGAADTQYF
TRBV11-2,TRBJ2-5,CASSAGVGGWETQYF
TRBV20-1,TRBJ2-5,CSASGQWGGEETQYF
TRBV7-9,TRBJ2-3,CASSSWTGNRFTDTQYF
TRBV12-3/TRBV12-4,TRBJ2-7,CASSKTGAEQYF
TRBV11-1,TRBJ2-2,CASSRDYNTGELFF
TRBV19,TRBJ2-3,CASSIGWDRGGAIDTQYF